Presented here are 8 T cell receptor beta chains from one specimen sequenced in a study of shared clonotypes between healthy human individuals. Measured with immunoSEQ multiplex PCR; TCRdb has only the in-frame clones, and not every one. Here the sample spans approximately 2.5 million clones, roughly 93% being singletons. The sequenced sample consisted of naive CD4+ T cells from PBMCs. Subset described: CD45RA+ positively selected. Source of these receptors: a man younger than 35 in good health. Some clones in this sample may be carry-over from other donors' samples.

This chain joins TRBV28 and TRBJ2-3, with D perhaps matching TRBD1 or TRBD2 (6 bases each). Per the germline V gene, CDR1 is MDHEN and CDR2 is SYDVKM. V was cut by 2 bases and J by 4 bases, with 16 bases left in between. This CDR3 region has 16 residues. CDR3 loop: CASSLRTPRGADTQYF. The DNA for the CDR3 is TGTGCCAGCAGTTTACGGACCCCGAGGGGGGCAGATACGCAGTATTTT.

V and J are TRBV30 and TRBJ1-2; D possibly corresponds to TRBD1 (6 bases). The CDR3 contains 15 residues. Trimming removed 5 bases from V and 0 bases from J, with 16 bases in between. Germline-derived CDR1 and CDR2 are GTSNPN and SVGIG (reference sequence). CDR3 amino acids: CAWFLRQVPNYGYTF. The CDR3 region has the DNA TGTGCCTGGTTCCTCAGACAGGTTCCTAACTATGGCTACACCTTC.

V gene TRBV5-1 combines with J gene TRBJ2-3; TRBD1 aligns across 9 bases. The CDR3 is 15 amino acids. CDR1 SGHRS and CDR2 YFSETQ come from the germline V gene. J was trimmed by 4 bases and V by 4 bases; bases with no gene match: 7. The CDR3 sequence: CASSRGTGSPDTQYF. The CDR3 nucleotides are TGCGCCAGCAGCCGAGGGACAGGGAGTCCAGATACGCAGTATTTT.

This chain links TRBV11-2 with TRBJ1-5, with 9 bases identical to TRBD1. After removal of 8 bases from V and 5 bases from J, the junction contained 4 bases not matched to a gene. The CDR3 has 13 amino acids. The germline V gene has CDR1 SGHAT and CDR2 FQNNGV. In DNA form, the CDR3 reads TGTGCCAGCGGGACAGGGTGGGATCAGCCCCAGCATTTT. This gives the protein CASGTGWDQPQHF. Together with reference TRBV11-2 and TRBJ1-5, the CDR3 gives the full variable domain: EAGVAQSPRYKIIEKRQSVAFWCNPISGHATLYWYQQILGQGPKLLIQFQNNGVVDDSQLPKDRFSAERLKGVDSTLKIQPAKLEDSAVYLCASGTGWDQPQHFGDGTRLSIL.

V gene TRBV18 combines with J gene TRBJ2-2; D not resolved. The germline V and J ends were trimmed by 1 base and 3 bases, with 15 bases remaining between them. Germline CDR1 is KGHSH and CDR2 is LQKENI. The CDR3 extends over 17 amino acids. The CDR3 coding sequence is TGTGCCAGCTCACCACTCTTAACCAGAGCTTACACCGGGGAGCTGTTTTTT. Amino acid sequence: CASSPLLTRAYTGELFF.

The CDR3 is CASSDKAQGGGGYTF. CDR3 nucleotide sequence: TGTGCCAGCAGCGATAAAGCCCAGGGCGGCGGAGGCTACACCTTC. This sequence joins TRBV2 and TRBJ1-2, with D possibly being TRBD1 (5 bases). Deletions cut 6 bases from V and 8 bases from J, with 22 bases between. The CDR3 is 15 amino acids. From germline, CDR1 is SNHLY and CDR2 FYNNEI.

This sequence joins TRBV11-3 and TRBJ1-1; maybe TRBD1 (5 bases). Trimming stripped 4 bases from V and 4 bases from J, with 10 bases between. This CDR3 spans 13 amino acids. The germline gives CDR1 SGHNT, CDR2 YENEEA. CDR3 residues: CASSSGRGTEAFF. CDR3 DNA sequence: TGTGCCAGCAGCTCTGGTAGGGGCACTGAAGCTTTCTTT.

V is TRBV7-9 and J is TRBJ2-1; no clear D gene. This CDR3 contains 13 residues. CDR1 and CDR2 from the germline V gene are SEHNR and FQNEAQ (reference sequence). Deletions cut 1 base from V and 9 bases from J, with 10 bases between. This CDR3 is CASSLGPGFEQFF. Written as DNA, the CDR3 is TGTGCCAGCAGCTTAGGCCCCGGCTTTGAGCAGTTCTTC.